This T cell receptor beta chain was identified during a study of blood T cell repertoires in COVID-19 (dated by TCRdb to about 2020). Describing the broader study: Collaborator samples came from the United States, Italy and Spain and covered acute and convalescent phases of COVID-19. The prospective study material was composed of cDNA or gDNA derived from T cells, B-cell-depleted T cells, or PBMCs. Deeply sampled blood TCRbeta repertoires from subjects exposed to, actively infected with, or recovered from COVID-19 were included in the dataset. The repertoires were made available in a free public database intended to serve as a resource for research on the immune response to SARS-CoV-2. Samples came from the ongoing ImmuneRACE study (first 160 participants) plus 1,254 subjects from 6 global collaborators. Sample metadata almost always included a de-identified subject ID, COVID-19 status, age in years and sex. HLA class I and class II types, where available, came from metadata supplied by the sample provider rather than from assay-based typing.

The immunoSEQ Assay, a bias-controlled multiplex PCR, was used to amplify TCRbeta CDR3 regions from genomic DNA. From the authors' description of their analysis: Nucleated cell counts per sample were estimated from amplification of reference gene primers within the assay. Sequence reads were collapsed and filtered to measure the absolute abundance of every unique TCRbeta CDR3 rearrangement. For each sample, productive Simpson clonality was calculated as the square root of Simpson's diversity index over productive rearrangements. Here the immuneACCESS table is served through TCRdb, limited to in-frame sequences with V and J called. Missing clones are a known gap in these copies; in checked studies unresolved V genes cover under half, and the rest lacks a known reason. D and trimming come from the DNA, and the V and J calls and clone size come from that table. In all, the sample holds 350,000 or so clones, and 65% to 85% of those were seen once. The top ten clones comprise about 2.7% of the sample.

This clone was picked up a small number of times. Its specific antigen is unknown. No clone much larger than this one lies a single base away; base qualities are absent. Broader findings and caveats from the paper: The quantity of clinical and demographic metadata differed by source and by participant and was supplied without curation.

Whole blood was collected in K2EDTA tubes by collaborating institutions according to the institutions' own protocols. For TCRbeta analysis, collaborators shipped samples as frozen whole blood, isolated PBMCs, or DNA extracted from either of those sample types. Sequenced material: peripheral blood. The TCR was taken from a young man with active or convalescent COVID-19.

The CDR3 reads CASKLYEQYF. The DNA reads TGTGCCAGCAAACTCTACGAGCAGTACTTC. The rearrangement combines TRBV6-5 with TRBJ2-7, with no D gene named confidently. Between the V and J ends, shortened by 7 bases and 3 bases respectively, the junction contains 4 bases. CDR1 and CDR2, per the germline V gene, are MNHEY and SVGAGI. The CDR3 holds 10 amino acids from the cysteine to the phenylalanine. The CDR3 DNA has 30 bases and is translated from base 1.